Below, 13 T cell receptor beta chains from the same sample are listed, as sequenced in a study of long-term antiretroviral therapy in people with HIV (dated by TCRdb to 2021 to 2024). The immunoSEQ hsTCRB v3.0 assay was used at survey level resolution to sequence the TRB variable region. TCRdb stores this immuneACCESS table with in-frame sequences only. Part of the clones is absent; in the studies checked, under half of the shortfall reflects unresolved V genes, and no reason is known for the rest. The sample table holds around 22,000 clones, of which around 80% were seen once. About a fifth of the sample is in the top ten clones. The sample consisted of unsorted PBMCs, taken 0.1 years before starting antiretroviral therapy. All receptors derive from a man aged 18 to 35 with HIV.

V usage is TRBV18 and J usage is TRBJ1-1, with 11 bases identical to TRBD1. The germline gives CDR1 KGHSH, CDR2 LQKENI. CDR3 length: 16 residues. The junction had 6 bases not matched to a gene; V was cut back by 1 base and J by 5 bases. CDR3 loop: CASSPLGTGGETEAFF. CDR3 DNA: TGTGCCAGCTCACCACTTGGGACAGGGGGTGAAACTGAAGCTTTCTTT.

In this sample, this clone turned up once. The gene calls are TRBV5-4 and TRBJ1-4; no clear D gene. This CDR3 has 11 amino acids. V was clipped by 0 bases and J by 6 bases, with 0 bases between them. CDR1 SGHNT and CDR2 YYREEE come from the germline V gene (reference sequence). As DNA, the CDR3 is TGTGCCAGCAGCTTGGATGAAAAACTGTTTTTT. It encodes CASSLDEKLFF.

The chain is built from TRBV23-1 and TRBJ2-5, with 8 bases that match TRBD1. TRBV23-1 is filed as an ORF, its function uncertain. With V trimmed by 2 bases and J by 5 bases, 10 bases remained unmatched. This CDR3 has 16 residues. DNA for the CDR3: TGCGCCAGCAGTCAACGTCCAGCAGGGGGCGAGGAGACCCAGTACTTC. Translated, it gives CASSQRPAGGEETQYF.

This clone has just one count. V usage is TRBV19 and J usage is TRBJ1-6, with no clear D. The CDR3 runs to 12 residues. Deletions cut 5 bases from V and 9 bases from J, with 8 bases between. Per the germline V gene, CDR1 is LNHDA and CDR2 is SQIVND (reference sequence). The CDR3 spells CASSAVGSPLHF. The CDR3 DNA follows: TGTGCCAGTAGTGCGGTGGGTTCACCCCTCCACTTT.

The CDR3 sequence is CASSEGSGGNTDTQYF. CDR3 nucleotides: TGTGCCAGCAGTGAGGGTAGCGGGGGTAACACAGATACGCAGTATTTT. The J gene is TRBJ2-3, the V gene TRBV6-4; 9 nucleotides agree with TRBD2. V dropped 3 bases and J dropped 2; count of bases not matched to a gene: 6. Germline CDR1 and CDR2: MRHNA and SNTAGT. The CDR3 is made up of 16 amino acids.

The chain combines TRBV5-4 with TRBJ2-1, with 8 bases that match TRBD2. The CDR3 is 16 residues long. Trimming at V came to 0 bases and at J to 2 bases, leaving 4 bases not matched to a gene. CDR1 SGHNT and CDR2 YYREEE come from the germline V gene (reference sequence). The CDR3 sequence: CASSLAAGGTYNEQFF. DNA of the CDR3: TGTGCCAGCAGCTTGGCTGCGGGAGGCACCTACAATGAGCAGTTCTTC.

The rearrangement uses TRBV6-1 and TRBJ2-6, with a tentative D call TRBD2 (7 bases). CDR3 length equals 16 residues. V lost 1 base and J lost 2, with 9 bases in between. CDR1 is MNHNS and CDR2 is SASEGT in the germline V gene. CDR3 coding DNA: TGTGCCAGCAGTGAAGAGGGGGGGACTGGGGCCAACGTCCTGACTTTC. It specifies CASSEEGGTGANVLTF.

This chain connects TRBV7-8 to TRBJ2-7, with D perhaps TRBD1 (6 bases). The CDR3 runs 16 residues. V lost 1 base and J lost 5, with 18 bases in between. Germline CDR1 is SGHVS and CDR2 is FQNEAQ. As DNA, the CDR3 is TGTGCCAGCAGCTTAGGCTACAGGGATTCGCGGGACGAGCAGTACTTC. Protein: CASSLGYRDSRDEQYF.

The V call is TRBV27, the J call TRBJ2-1; 8 nucleotides line up with TRBD2. Germline V gene data show CDR1 as MNHEY and CDR2 as SMNVEV (reference sequence). CDR3 length: 16 residues. V lost 4 bases and J lost 5; bases outside the gene matches: 10. This CDR3 is CASSYKPGLVDNEQFF. The CDR3 DNA reads TGTGCCAGCAGTTACAAACCGGGACTAGTGGACAATGAGCAGTTCTTC.

The CDR3 DNA sequence: TGCGCCAGCAGCTTGGGACTAGACTACGAGCAGTACTTC. Protein: CASSLGLDYEQYF. The chain links TRBV5-1 to TRBJ2-7, with a tentative D call TRBD2 (6 bases). The germline gives CDR1 SGHRS, CDR2 YFSETQ. The CDR3 loop spans 13 amino acids. V was clipped by 0 bases and J by 3 bases, with 7 bases between them.

This chain connects TRBV30 to TRBJ2-3; 8 bases map to TRBD2. CDR1 GTSNPN and CDR2 SVGIG come from the germline V gene (reference sequence). The CDR3 runs 14 residues. The V segment lost 0 bases and the J segment 6 bases; nucleotides outside the gene matches: 5. CDR3 loop: CAWSVRGGRDTQYF. The CDR3 coding sequence is TGTGCCTGGAGTGTACGTGGCGGGAGGGATACGCAGTATTTT. Complete variable domain (other parts from reference TRBV30 and TRBJ2-3): SQTIHQWPATLVQPVGSPLSLECTVEGTSNPNLYWYRQAAGRGLQLLFYSVGIGQISSEVPQNLSASRPQDRQFILSSKKLLLSDSGFYLCAWSVRGGRDTQYFGPGTRLTVL.

The table lists this clone with a count of one. This rearrangement joins TRBV14 to TRBJ2-1; TRBD1 matches at 7 bases. This CDR3 region has 16 residues. Losses at the gene ends were 4 bases for V and 8 bases for J; bases not matched to a gene: 14. In germline, CDR1 is SGHDN, CDR2 FVKESK. The CDR3 loop reads CASSPTHRGLGHEQFF. As DNA, the CDR3 is TGTGCCAGCAGCCCCACCCACAGGGGTTTGGGCCATGAGCAGTTCTTC.

V is TRBV10-3 and J is TRBJ2-3; the D is unclear. Germline loops: CDR1 ENHRY, CDR2 SYGVKD. This CDR3 contains 13 residues. V shed 3 bases and J shed 5 bases, with 9 bases lying between them. The CDR3 here is CAISEPPRDTQYF. The CDR3 DNA sequence: TGTGCCATCAGTGAACCTCCACGAGATACGCAGTATTTT.